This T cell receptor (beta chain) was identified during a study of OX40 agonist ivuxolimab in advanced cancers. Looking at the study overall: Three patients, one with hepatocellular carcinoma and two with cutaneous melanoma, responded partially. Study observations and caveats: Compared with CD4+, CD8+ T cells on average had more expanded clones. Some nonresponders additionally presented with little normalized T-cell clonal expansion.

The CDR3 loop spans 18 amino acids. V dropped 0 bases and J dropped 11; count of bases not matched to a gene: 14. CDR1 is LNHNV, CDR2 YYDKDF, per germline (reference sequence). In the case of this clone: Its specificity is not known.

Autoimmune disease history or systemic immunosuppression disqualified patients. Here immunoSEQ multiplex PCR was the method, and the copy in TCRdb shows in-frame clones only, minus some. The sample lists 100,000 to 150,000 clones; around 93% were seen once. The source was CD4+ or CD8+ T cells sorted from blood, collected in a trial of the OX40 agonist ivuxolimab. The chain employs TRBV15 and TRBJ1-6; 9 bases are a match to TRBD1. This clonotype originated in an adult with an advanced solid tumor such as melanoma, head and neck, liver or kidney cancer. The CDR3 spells CATSRDLAHRGRIAPLHF. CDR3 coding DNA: TGTGCCACCAGCAGAGATCTGGCGCACAGGGGGCGGATTGCACCCCTCCACTTT.